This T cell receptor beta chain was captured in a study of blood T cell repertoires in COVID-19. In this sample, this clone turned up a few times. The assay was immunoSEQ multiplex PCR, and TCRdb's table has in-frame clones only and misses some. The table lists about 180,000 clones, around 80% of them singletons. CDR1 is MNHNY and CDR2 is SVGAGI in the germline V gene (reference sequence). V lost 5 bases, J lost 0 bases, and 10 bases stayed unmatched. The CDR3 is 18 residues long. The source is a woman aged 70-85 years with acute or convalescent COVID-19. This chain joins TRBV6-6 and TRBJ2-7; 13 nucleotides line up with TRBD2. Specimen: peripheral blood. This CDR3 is CASSRGLAGDLVSYEQYF. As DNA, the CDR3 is TGTGCCAGCAGTCGAGGACTAGCGGGAGATTTGGTCTCCTACGAGCAGTACTTC.